The 11 T cell receptor beta chains below all came from one sample that was sequenced in a study of blood T cell repertoires in COVID-19. Using immunoSEQ multiplex PCR, the repertoire was profiled, and TCRdb retains in-frame clones only, with some absent. The sample has over 90,000 clones; 75% to 90% are singletons. The sequenced material came from peripheral blood. The receptor set was obtained from a woman in her forties or fifties with COVID-19, enrolled during active disease.

V gene TRBV4-1 combines with J gene TRBJ2-2, with 7 nucleotides matching TRBD1. Germline V gives CDR1 MGHRA, CDR2 YSYEKL. CDR3 size: 14 residues. The ends lost 3 bases at V and 7 bases at J; junction bases unmatched: 5. The CDR3 here is CASSHYRGGGELFF. Written as DNA, the CDR3 is TGCGCCAGCAGCCATTACAGGGGTGGCGGGGAGCTGTTTTTT.

The rearrangement joins TRBV4-1 to TRBJ2-2, with 7 nucleotides matching TRBD1. The CDR3 length is 15 residues. With 4 bases clipped from V and 4 bases from J, the junction kept 6 bases outside the gene matches. Germline values: CDR1 MGHRA, CDR2 YSYEKL. The CDR3 coding sequence is TGCGCCAGCAGCCTGGGACAGATTTCCACCGGGGAGCTGTTTTTT. This translates into CASSLGQISTGELFF.

The chain recombines TRBV19 with TRBJ2-2; TRBD1 matches 9 bases. With V trimmed by 7 bases and J by 7 bases, 7 bases remained unmatched. Germline V gene data show CDR1 as LNHDA and CDR2 as SQIVND (reference sequence). The CDR3 totals 14 residues. The DNA for the CDR3 is TGTGCCAGTAACAGCAGACAGGGGGGCGGGGAGCTGTTTTTT. Translated: CASNSRQGGGELFF.

About this clone itself: Other DNA sequences in the sample encode the same CDR3. This chain links TRBV6-5 with TRBJ1-5, with D uncertain. CDR1 and CDR2 from the germline V gene are MNHEY and SVGAGI. V dropped 0 bases and J dropped 1 base, with 4 bases sitting between them. The CDR3 has 14 amino acids. DNA of the CDR3: TGTGCCAGCAGTTACTCTGAGAGCAATCAGCCCCAGCATTTT. Translation gives CASSYSESNQPQHF.

V is TRBV7-9 and J is TRBJ2-3; maybe TRBD1 (6 bases). The germline CDR1 and CDR2 sequences are SEHNR and FQNEAQ (reference sequence). CDR3 size: 15 residues. The V end was cut by 1 base, the J end by 6 bases, with 14 bases between. The CDR3 loop reads CASSLEGRGRDTQYF. CDR3 coding DNA: TGTGCCAGCAGCTTAGAGGGCAGGGGTCGTGATACGCAGTATTTT.

V usage is TRBV30 and J usage is TRBJ2-3, with no clear D. With 0 bases removed from V and 0 bases from J, the gap between germline ends came to 7 bases. The CDR3 has 14 amino acids. Per germline, CDR1 GTSNPN and CDR2 SVGIG (reference sequence). The DNA for the CDR3 is TGTGCCTGGAGTGTACTATCTAGCACAGATACGCAGTATTTT. Protein sequence: CAWSVLSSTDTQYF. Variable domain in full (rest from reference TRBV30 and TRBJ2-3): SQTIHQWPATLVQPVGSPLSLECTVEGTSNPNLYWYRQAAGRGLQLLFYSVGIGQISSEVPQNLSASRPQDRQFILSSKKLLLSDSGFYLCAWSVLSSTDTQYFGPGTRLTVL.

V usage is TRBV6-6 and J usage is TRBJ2-5, with 9 bases matching TRBD2. The V and J ends lost 6 bases and 5 bases, in that order; junction bases with no gene match: 7. From germline, CDR1 is MNHNY and CDR2 SVGAGI (reference sequence). The CDR3 loop spans 14 amino acids. In nucleotides, the CDR3 is TGTGCCAGCAGCGAAGGACTAGCGTTTGAGACCCAGTACTTC. This gives the protein CASSEGLAFETQYF.

For this clone: This sample also contains other DNA sequences that code for the same CDR3. The chain links TRBV6-6 to TRBJ1-2; D is ambiguous. Germline V gives CDR1 MNHNY, CDR2 SVGAGI (reference sequence). The CDR3 runs 13 residues. The V and J ends lost 4 bases and 3 bases respectively, with 9 bases between them. As DNA, the CDR3 is TGTGCCAGCAGTTCCGGAGGTGACTATGGCTACACCTTC. Protein sequence: CASSSGGDYGYTF.

The chain carries TRBV7-2 and TRBJ2-1; TRBD2 agrees at 11 bases. V gave up 1 base and J gave up 5 bases; unmatched junction bases: 4. This CDR3 comprises 16 residues. Germline V gene data show CDR1 as SGHTA and CDR2 as FQGNSA. CDR3 in amino acids: CASSLVTSGGHNEQFF. CDR3 bases: TGTGCCAGCAGCTTAGTTACTAGCGGGGGTCACAATGAGCAGTTCTTC.

V usage is TRBV11-2 and J usage is TRBJ1-4; TRBD1 agrees at 8 bases. With 5 bases clipped from V and 8 bases from J, the junction kept 7 bases outside the gene matches. The CDR3 loop spans 14 amino acids. CDR1 is SGHAT and CDR2 is FQNNGV in the germline V gene. CDR3 sequence reads: CASSRGQDKEKLFF. Here the CDR3 DNA reads TGTGCCAGCAGCAGGGGACAGGATAAGGAAAAACTGTTTTTT.

The V gene is TRBV27, the J gene TRBJ2-7, with 9 bases matching TRBD1. The CDR3 extends over 16 amino acids. J lost 0 bases, V lost 0 bases, and 3 bases had no gene match. In germline, CDR1 is MNHEY, CDR2 SMNVEV (reference sequence). CDR3 DNA sequence: TGTGCCAGCAGTTTATCGATGACAGGGGGCTCCTACGAGCAGTACTTC. Translating gives CASSLSMTGGSYEQYF.